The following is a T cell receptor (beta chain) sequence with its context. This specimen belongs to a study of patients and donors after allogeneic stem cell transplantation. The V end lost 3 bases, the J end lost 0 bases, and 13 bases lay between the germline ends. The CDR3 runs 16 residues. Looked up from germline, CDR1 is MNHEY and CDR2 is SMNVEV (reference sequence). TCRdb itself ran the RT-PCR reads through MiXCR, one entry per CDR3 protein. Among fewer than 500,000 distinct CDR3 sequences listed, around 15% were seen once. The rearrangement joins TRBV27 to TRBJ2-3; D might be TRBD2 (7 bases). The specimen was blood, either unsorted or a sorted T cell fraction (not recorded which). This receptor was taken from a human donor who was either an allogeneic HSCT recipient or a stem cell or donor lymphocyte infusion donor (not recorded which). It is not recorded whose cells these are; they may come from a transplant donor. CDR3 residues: CASSFLGGPSTDTQYF. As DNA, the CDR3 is TGTGCCAGCAGTTTCCTCGGGGGGCCTAGCACAGATACGCAGTATTTT.